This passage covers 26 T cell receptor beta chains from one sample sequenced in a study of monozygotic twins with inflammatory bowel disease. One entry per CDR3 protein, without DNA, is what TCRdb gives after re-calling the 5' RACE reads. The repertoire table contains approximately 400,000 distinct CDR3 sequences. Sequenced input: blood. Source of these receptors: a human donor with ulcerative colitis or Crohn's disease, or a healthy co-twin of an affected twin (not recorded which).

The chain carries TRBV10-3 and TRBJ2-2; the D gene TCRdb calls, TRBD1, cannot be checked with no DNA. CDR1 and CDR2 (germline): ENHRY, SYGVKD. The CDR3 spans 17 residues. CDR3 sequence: CAISESPGGSNTGELFF.

The CDR3 region is CASSQERGRAGGSVNEQFF. This chain connects TRBV3-1 to TRBJ2-1; without DNA, the TCRdb call of TRBD2 cannot be checked. The CDR3 contains 19 residues. Germline assignment: CDR1 LGHDT and CDR2 YNNKEL (reference sequence).

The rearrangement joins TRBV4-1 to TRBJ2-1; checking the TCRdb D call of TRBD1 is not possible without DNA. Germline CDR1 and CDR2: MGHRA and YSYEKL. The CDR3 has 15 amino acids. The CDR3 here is CASSQPRDRYNEQFF.

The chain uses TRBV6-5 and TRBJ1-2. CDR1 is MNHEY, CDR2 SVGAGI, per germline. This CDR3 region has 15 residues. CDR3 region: CASSYSSGQSHGYTF.

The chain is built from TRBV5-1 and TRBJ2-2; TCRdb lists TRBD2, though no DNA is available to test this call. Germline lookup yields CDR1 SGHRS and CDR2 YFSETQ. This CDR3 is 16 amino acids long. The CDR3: CASSALLNANTGELFF.

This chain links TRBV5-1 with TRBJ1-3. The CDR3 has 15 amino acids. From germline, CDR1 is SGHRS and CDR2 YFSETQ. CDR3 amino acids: CASSSAPISGNTIYF.

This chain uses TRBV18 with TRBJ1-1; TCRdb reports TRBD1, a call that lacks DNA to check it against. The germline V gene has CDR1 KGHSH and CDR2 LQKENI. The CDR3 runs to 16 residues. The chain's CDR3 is CASSPSGRRRSAEAFF.

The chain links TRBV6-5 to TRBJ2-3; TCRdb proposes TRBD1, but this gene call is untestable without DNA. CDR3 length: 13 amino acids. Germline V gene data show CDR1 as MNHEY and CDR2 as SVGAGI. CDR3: CASKMGGEDTQYF.

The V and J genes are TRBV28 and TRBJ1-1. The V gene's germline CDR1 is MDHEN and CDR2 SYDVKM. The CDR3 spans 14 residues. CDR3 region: CASSEGSMNTEAFF. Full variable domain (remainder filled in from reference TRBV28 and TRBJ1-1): DVKVTQSSRYLVKRTGEKVFLECVQDMDHENMFWYRQDPGLGLRLIYFSYDVKMKEKGDIPEGYSVSREKKERFSLILESASTNQTSMYLCASSEGSMNTEAFFGQGTRLTVV.

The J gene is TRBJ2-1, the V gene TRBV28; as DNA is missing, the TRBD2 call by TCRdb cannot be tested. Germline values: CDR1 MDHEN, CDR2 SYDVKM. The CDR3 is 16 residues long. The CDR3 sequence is CASSFPSGRNTNEQFF.

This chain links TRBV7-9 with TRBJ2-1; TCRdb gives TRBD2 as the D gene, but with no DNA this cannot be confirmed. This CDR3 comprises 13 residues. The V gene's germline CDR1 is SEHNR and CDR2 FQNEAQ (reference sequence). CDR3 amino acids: CASRGGLYNEQFF.

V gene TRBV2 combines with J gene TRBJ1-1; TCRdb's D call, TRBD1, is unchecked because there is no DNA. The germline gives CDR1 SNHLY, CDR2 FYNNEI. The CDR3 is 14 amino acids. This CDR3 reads CASSRGQGDTEAFF.

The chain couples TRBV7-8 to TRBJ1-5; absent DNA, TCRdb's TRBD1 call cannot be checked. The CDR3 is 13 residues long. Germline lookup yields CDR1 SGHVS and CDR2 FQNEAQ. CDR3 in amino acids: CASSLGGLEPQHF. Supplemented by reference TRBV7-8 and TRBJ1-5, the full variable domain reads GAGVSQSPRYKVAKRGQDVALRCDPISGHVSLFWYQQALGQGPEFLTYFQNEAQLDKSGLPSDRFFAERPEGSVSTLKIQRTQQEDSAVYLCASSLGGLEPQHFGDGTRLSIL.

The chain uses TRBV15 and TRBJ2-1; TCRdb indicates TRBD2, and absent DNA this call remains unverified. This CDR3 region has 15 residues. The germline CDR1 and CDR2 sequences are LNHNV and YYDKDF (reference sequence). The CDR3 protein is CATSRDAPLVPEQFF.

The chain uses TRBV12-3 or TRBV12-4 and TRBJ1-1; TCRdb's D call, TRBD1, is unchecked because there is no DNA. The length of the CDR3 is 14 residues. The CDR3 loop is CASSRDTTNTEAFF.

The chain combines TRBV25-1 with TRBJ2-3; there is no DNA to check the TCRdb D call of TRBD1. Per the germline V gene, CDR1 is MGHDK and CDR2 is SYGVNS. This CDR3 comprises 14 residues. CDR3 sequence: CASSETVGGDTQYF.

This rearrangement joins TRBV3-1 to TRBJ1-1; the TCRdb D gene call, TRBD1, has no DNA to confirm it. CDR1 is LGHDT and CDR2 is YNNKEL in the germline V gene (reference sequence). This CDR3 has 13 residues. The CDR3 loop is CASSTTTAPEAFF.

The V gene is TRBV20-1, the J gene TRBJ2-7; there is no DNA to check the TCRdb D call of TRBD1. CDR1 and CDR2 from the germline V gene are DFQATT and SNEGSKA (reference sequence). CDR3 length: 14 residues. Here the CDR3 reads CSARDRGGGYEQYF.

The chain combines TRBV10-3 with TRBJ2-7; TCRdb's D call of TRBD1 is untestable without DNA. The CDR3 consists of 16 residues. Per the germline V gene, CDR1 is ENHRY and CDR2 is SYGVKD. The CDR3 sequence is CAISQRPGQELYEQYF.

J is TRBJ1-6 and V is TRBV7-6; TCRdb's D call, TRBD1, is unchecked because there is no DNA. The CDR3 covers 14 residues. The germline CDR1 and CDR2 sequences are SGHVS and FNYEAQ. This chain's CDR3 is CASSLVQEDSPLHF. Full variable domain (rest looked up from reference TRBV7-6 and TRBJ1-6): GAGVSQSPRYKVTKRGQDVALRCDPISGHVSLYWYRQALGQGPEFLTYFNYEAQQDKSGLPNDRFSAERPEGSISTLTIQRTEQRDSAMYRCASSLVQEDSPLHFGNGTRLTVT.

The CDR3 loop is CAISADSSPNGYTF. J is TRBJ1-2 and V is TRBV10-3. The CDR3 is made up of 14 amino acids. Germline V gene data show CDR1 as ENHRY and CDR2 as SYGVKD.

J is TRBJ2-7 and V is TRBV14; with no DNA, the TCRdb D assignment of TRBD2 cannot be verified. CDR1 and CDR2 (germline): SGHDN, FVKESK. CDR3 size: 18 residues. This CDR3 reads CASSLRGRTSGRFYEQYF.

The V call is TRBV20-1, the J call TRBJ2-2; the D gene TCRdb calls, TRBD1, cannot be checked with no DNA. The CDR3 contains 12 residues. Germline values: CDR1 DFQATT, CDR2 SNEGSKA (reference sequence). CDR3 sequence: CSVSRDIGELFF.

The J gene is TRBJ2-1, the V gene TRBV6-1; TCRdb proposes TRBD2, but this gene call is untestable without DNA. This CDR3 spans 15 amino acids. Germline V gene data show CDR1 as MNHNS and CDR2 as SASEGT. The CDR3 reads CASSARAGGYNEQFF.

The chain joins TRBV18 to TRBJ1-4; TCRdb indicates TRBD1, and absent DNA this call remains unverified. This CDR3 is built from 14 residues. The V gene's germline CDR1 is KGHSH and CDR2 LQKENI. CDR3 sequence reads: CASSPGTGAEKLFF.

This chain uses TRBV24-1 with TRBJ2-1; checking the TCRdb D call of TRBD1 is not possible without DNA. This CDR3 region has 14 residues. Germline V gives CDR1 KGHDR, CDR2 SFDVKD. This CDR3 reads CATSDSDSLNEQFF.